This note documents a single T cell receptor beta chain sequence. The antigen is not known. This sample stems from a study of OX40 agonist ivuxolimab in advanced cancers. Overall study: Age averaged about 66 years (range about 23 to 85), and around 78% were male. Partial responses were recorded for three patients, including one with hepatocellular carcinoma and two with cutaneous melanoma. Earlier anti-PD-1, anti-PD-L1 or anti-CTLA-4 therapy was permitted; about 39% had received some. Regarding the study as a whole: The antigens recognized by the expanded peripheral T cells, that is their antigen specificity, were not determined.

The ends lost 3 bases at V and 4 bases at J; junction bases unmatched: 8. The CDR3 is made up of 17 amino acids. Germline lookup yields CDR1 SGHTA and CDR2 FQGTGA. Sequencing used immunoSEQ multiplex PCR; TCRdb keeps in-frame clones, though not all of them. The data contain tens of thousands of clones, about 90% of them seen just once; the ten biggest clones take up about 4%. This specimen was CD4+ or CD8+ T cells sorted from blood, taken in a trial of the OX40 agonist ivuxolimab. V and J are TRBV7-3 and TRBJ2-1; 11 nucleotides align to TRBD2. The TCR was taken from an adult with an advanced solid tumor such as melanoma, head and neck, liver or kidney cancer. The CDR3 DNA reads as TGTGCCAGCAGCTTTTATCCAACTAGCGGGAGTTACAATGAGCAGTTCTTC. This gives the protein CASSFYPTSGSYNEQFF.